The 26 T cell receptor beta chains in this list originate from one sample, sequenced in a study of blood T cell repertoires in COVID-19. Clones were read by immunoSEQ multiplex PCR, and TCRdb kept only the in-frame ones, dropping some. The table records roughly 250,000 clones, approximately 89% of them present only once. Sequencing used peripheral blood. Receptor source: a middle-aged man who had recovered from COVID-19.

The chain's CDR3 is CASSPGTGREQYF. The CDR3, as DNA: TGTGCCAGCAGCCCGGGGACAGGACGCGAGCAGTACTTC. The rearrangement uses TRBV7-2 and TRBJ2-7; 8 nucleotides match TRBD1. Germline V gives CDR1 SGHTA, CDR2 FQGNSA. V dropped 5 bases and J dropped 6; count of bases not matched to a gene: 6. CDR3 length equals 13 residues.

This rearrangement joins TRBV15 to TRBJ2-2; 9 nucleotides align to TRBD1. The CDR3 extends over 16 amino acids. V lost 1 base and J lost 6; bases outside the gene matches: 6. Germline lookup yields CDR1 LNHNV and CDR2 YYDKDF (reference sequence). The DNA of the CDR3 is TGTGCCACCAGCAGAGCGGAGACAGGGGGGTCCGGGGAGCTGTTTTTT. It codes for CATSRAETGGSGELFF.

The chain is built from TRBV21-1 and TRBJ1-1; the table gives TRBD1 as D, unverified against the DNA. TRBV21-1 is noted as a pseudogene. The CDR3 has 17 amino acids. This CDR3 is CASPPQDRLPMNTEAFF. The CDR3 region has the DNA TGTGCCAGCCCTCCGCAGGACAGGTTACCGATGAACACTGAAGCTTTCTTT.

CDR3 residues: CASTIGGGYYGYTF. The CDR3 DNA sequence: TGTGCCAGCACAATTGGGGGGGGCTACTATGGCTACACCTTC. The gene calls are TRBV2 and TRBJ1-2, with a weak D call TRBD1 (6 bases). This CDR3 is built from 14 residues. With 7 bases removed from V and 3 bases from J, the gap between germline ends came to 15 bases. Germline CDR1 is SNHLY and CDR2 is FYNNEI.

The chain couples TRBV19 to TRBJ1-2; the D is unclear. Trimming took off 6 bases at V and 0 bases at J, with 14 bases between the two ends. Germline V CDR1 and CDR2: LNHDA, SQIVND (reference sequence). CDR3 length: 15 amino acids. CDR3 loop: CASRIGQTSNYGYTF. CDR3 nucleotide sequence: TGTGCCAGTAGAATTGGGCAAACTTCTAACTATGGCTACACCTTC. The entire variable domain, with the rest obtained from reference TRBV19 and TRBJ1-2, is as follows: DGGITQSPKYLFRKEGQNVTLSCEQNLNHDAMYWYRQDPGQGLRLIYYSQIVNDFQKGDIAEGYSVSREKKESFPLTVTSAQKNPTAFYLCASRIGQTSNYGYTFGSGTRLTVV.

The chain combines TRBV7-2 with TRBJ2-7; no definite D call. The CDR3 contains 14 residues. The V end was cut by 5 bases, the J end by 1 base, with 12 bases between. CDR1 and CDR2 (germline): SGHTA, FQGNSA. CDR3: CASSPSVESYEQYF. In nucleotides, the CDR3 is TGTGCCAGCAGCCCCTCCGTCGAGTCCTACGAGCAGTACTTC.

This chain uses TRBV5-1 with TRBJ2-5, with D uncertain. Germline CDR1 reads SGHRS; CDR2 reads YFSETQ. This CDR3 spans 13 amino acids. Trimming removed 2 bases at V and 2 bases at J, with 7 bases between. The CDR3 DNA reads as TGCGCCAGCAGCTTTCAGAATCAAGAGACCCAGTACTTC. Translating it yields CASSFQNQETQYF.

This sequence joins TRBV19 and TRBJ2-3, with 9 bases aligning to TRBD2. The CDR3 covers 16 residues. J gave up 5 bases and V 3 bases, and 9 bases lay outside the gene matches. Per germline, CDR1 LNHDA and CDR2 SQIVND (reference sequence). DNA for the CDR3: TGTGCCAGTAGTATGAGGGGTAGCGGGAGAATAGATACGCAGTATTTT. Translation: CASSMRGSGRIDTQYF.

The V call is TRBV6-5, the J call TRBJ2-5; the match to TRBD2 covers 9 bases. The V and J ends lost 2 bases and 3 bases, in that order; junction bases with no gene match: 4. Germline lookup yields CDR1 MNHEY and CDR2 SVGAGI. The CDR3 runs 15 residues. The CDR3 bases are TGTGCCAGCAGTTACCCCTCTAGCGGGAAAGAGACCCAGTACTTC. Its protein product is CASSYPSSGKETQYF.

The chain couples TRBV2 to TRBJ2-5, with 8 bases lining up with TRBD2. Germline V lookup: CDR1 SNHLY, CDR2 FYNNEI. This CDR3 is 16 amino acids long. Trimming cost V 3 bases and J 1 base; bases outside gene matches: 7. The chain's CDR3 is CASSDIPGTSQETQYF. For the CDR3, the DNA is TGTGCCAGCAGTGATATCCCCGGGACTAGCCAAGAGACCCAGTACTTC.

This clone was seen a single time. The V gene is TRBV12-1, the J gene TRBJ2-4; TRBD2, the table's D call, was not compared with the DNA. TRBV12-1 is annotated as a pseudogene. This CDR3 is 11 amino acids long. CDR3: CASCSRDIQYF. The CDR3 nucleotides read TGTGCCAGCTGCTCCCGAGACATTCAGTACTTC.

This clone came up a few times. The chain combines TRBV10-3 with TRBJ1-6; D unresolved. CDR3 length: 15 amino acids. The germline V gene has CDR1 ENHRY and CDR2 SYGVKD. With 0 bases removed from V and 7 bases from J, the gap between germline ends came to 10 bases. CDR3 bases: TGTGCCATCAGTGAGTCGGAGGCTTTGAATTCACCCCTCCACTTT. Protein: CAISESEALNSPLHF.

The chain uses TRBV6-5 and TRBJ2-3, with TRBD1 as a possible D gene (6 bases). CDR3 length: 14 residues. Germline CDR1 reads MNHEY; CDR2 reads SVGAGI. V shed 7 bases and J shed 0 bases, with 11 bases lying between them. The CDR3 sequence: CASTNRASTDTQYF. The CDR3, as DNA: TGTGCCAGCACGAACAGGGCTAGCACAGATACGCAGTATTTT.

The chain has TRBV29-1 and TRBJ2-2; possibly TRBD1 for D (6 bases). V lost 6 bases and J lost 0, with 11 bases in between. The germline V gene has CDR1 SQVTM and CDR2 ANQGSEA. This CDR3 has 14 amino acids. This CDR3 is CSVQTGSNTGELFF. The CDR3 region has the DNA TGCAGCGTGCAGACAGGTTCGAACACCGGGGAGCTGTTTTTT.

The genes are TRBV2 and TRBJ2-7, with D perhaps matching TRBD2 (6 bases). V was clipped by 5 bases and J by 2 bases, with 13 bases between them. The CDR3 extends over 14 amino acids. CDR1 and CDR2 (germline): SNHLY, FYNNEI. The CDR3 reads CASSKTRGAYEQYF. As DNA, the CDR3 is TGTGCCAGCAGTAAGACGCGCGGGGCCTACGAGCAGTACTTC.

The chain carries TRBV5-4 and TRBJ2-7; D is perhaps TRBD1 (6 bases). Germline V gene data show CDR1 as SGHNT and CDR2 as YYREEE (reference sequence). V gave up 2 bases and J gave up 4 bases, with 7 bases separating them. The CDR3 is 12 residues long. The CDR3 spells CASSFGQYEQYF. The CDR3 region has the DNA TGTGCCAGCAGCTTCGGACAGTACGAGCAGTACTTC.

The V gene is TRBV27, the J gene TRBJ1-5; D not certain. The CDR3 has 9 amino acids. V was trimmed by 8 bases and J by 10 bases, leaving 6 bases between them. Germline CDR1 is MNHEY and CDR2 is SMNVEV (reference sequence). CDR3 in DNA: TGTGCCAGCGGCCGCCCCCAGCATTTT. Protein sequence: CASGRPQHF.

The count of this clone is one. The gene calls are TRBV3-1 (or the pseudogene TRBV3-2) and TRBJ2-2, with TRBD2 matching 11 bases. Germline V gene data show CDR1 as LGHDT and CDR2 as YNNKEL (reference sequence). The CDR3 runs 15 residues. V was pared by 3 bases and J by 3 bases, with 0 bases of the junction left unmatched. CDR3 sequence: CASSQGLADTGELFF. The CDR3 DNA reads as TGTGCCAGCAGCCAGGGACTAGCGGACACCGGGGAGCTGTTTTTT.

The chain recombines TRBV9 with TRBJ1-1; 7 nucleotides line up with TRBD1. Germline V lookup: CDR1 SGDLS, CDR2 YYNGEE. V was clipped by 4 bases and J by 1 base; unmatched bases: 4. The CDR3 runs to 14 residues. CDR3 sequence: CASSLPGGNTEAFF. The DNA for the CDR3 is TGTGCCAGCAGCCTCCCAGGGGGGAACACTGAAGCTTTCTTT.

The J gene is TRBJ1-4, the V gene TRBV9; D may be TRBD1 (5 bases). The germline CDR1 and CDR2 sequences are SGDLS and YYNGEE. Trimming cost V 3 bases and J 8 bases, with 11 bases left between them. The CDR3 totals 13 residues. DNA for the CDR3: TGTGCCAGCAGCGCGGGGGGAAAGGAAAAACTGTTTTTT. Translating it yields CASSAGGKEKLFF.

CDR3 nucleotide sequence: TGTGCCAGTAGTACTGGGGCAAGTAATGAAAAACTGTTTTTT. Its protein is CASSTGASNEKLFF. The chain recombines TRBV19 with TRBJ1-4; D may be TRBD1 (5 bases). CDR1 is LNHDA, CDR2 SQIVND, per germline (reference sequence). The CDR3 is 14 amino acids. V was pared by 4 bases and J by 4 bases, with 10 bases between. Filled out from reference TRBV19 and TRBJ1-4, the complete variable domain reads DGGITQSPKYLFRKEGQNVTLSCEQNLNHDAMYWYRQDPGQGLRLIYYSQIVNDFQKGDIAEGYSVSREKKESFPLTVTSAQKNPTAFYLCASSTGASNEKLFFGSGTQLSVL.

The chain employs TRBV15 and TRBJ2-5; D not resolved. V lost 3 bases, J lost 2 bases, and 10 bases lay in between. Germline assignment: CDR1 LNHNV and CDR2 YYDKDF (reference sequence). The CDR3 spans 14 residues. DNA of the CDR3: TGTGCCACCAGCAGGGGCTGGGTTCAAGAGACCCAGTACTTC. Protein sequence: CATSRGWVQETQYF. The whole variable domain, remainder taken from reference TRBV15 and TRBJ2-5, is DAMVIQNPRYQVTQFGKPVTLSCSQTLNHNVMYWYQQKSSQAPKLLFHYYDKDFNNEADTPDNFQSRRPNTSFCFLDIRSPGLGDTAMYLCATSRGWVQETQYFGPGTRLLVL.

The CDR3 sequence is CASGADWSTDTQYF. In nucleotides, the CDR3 is TGTGCCAGTGGGGCTGACTGGAGCACAGATACGCAGTATTTT. The V and J genes are TRBV19 and TRBJ2-3, with D perhaps TRBD1 (5 bases). This CDR3 comprises 14 residues. Germline V CDR1 and CDR2: LNHDA, SQIVND (reference sequence). V was cut by 8 bases and J by 0 bases, with 12 bases left in between.

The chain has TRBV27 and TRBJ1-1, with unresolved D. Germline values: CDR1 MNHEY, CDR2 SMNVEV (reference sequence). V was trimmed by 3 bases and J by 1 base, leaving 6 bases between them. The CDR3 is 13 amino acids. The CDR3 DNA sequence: TGTGCCAGCAGTTTCCACGGGAACACTGAAGCTTTCTTT. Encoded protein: CASSFHGNTEAFF.

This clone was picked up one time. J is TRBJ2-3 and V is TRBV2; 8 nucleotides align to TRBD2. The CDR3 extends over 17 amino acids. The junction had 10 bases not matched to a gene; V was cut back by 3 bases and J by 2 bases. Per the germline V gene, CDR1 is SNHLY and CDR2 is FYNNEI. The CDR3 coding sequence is TGTGCCAGCAGTGACATCCGGCGGGGGGATTTCACAGATACGCAGTATTTT. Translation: CASSDIRRGDFTDTQYF. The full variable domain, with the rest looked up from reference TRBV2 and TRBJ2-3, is EPEVTQTPSHQVTQMGQEVILRCVPISNHLYFYWYRQILGQKVEFLVSFYNNEISEKSEIFDDQFSVERPDGSNFTLKIRSTKLEDSAMYFCASSDIRRGDFTDTQYFGPGTRLTVL.

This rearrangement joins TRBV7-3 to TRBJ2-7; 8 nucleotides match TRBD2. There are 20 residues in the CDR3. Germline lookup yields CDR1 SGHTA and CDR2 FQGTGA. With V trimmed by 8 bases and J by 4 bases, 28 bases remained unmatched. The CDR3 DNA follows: TGTGCCAGCGGACCTCCGAGGAACAGAAGGCGGGAGGCGCCCTGGTACGAGCAGTACTTC. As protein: CASGPPRNRRREAPWYEQYF.